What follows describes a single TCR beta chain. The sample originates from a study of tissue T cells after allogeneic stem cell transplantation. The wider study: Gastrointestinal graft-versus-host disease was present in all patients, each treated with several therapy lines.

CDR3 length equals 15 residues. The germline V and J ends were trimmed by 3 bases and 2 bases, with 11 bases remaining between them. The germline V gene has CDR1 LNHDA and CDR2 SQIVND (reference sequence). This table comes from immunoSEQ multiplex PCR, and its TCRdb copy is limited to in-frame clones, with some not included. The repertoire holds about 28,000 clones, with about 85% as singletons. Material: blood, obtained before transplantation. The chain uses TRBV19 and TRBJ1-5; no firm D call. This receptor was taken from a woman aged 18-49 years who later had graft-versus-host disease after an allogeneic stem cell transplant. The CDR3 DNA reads TGTGCCAGTAGTATCGGACGGAGCCGCAATCAGCCCCAGCATTTT. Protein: CASSIGRSRNQPQHF.